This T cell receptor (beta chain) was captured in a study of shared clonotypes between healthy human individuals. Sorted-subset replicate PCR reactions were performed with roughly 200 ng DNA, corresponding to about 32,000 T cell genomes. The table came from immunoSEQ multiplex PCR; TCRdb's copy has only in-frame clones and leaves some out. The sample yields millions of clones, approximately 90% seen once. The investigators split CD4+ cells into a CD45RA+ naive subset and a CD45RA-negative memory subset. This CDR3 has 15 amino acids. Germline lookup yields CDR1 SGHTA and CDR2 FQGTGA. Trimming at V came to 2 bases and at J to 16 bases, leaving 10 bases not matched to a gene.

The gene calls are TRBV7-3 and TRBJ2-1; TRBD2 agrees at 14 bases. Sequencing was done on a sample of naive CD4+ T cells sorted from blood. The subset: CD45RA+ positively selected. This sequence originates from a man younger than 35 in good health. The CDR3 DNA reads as TGTGCCAGCAGCTTACAGGGAGGACTAGCGGGGGGCGTTTTCTTC. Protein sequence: CASSLQGGLAGGVFF.